The 23 T cell receptor beta chains listed next were all sequenced from one sample in a study of Ad26.COV2.S vaccination and SARS-CoV-2 variants. Treatment denoted: roughly 18 received Ad26.COV2.S at low or high dose, single or two shots; about 5 received placebo; per-sample allocation not given. Sampling happened 63 days after the first vaccine or placebo injection. Sequencing used immunoSEQ multiplex PCR; TCRdb keeps in-frame clones, though not all of them. The profile shows around 450,000 clones, roughly 87% of them singletons. The sample in question was peripheral blood, obtained in a trial of Ad26.COV2.S vaccine versus placebo. The receptors originated from a person between 18 and 60 years old who received the Ad26.COV2.S COVID-19 vaccine or a placebo.

The chain uses TRBV27 and TRBJ1-2, with TRBD1 matching over 7 bases. Germline CDR1 is MNHEY and CDR2 is SMNVEV (reference sequence). With V trimmed by 6 bases and J by 4 bases, 14 bases remained unmatched. This CDR3 comprises 16 residues. CDR3 sequence reads: CASSSGGPWRAYGYTF. The CDR3 nucleotides are TGTGCCAGCAGCTCAGGGGGGCCGTGGCGGGCCTATGGCTACACCTTC.

The rearrangement uses TRBV5-1 and TRBJ2-1; D possibly corresponds to TRBD1 (5 bases). The CDR3 sequence is 16 residues long. With 1 base removed from V and 5 bases from J, the gap between germline ends came to 16 bases. Looked up from germline, CDR1 is SGHRS and CDR2 is YFSETQ. The CDR3 region has the DNA TGCGCCAGCAGCTTGTCGGCCAGGGCTTTGGACAATGAGCAGTTCTTC. This sequence encodes CASSLSARALDNEQFF.

A remark on this clone: The same CDR3 arises from other DNA sequences in this sample as well. The J gene is TRBJ1-1, the V gene TRBV9; D gene uncertain. Trimming pared 0 bases from V and 1 base from J, leaving 4 bases between. This CDR3 is built from 13 residues. Per the germline V gene, CDR1 is SGDLS and CDR2 is YYNGEE. The CDR3 DNA is TGTGCCAGCAGCGTAGCCGGGAACACTGAAGCTTTCTTT. This gives the protein CASSVAGNTEAFF.

V usage is TRBV13 and J usage is TRBJ1-4; tentative D call: TRBD1 (6 bases). The CDR3 covers 13 residues. V lost 2 bases to trimming and J lost 8 bases, with 9 bases between them. Germline CDR1 PRHDT, CDR2 FYEKMQ (reference sequence). CDR3 in amino acids: CASSLQTGEKLFF. In DNA, the CDR3 is TGTGCCAGCAGCTTACAGACAGGAGAAAAACTGTTTTTT.

The chain recombines TRBV29-1 with TRBJ1-1, with D perhaps TRBD1 (6 bases). The CDR3 sequence is 10 residues long. V lost 7 bases and J lost 11, with 14 bases in between. Germline V gives CDR1 SQVTM, CDR2 ANQGSEA. CDR3 protein: CSAEGGNAFF. The CDR3 bases are TGCAGCGCCGAAGGGGGTAATGCTTTCTTT.

On this clone itself: One junction end does not reproduce the germline sequence, and a read error may be involved. This chain connects TRBV6-2 or TRBV6-3 to TRBJ2-1; 9 bases fit TRBD2. Germline assignment: CDR1 MNHEY and CDR2 SVGEGT. The CDR3 is 21 amino acids. The CDR3 DNA reads TGTGCCAGCAGTTACCCAGGGCGCGGGGGGGCCGGCCTGGGCTCCTTCAATGAGCAGTTCTTC. Its translation: CASSYPGRGGAGLGSFNEQFF.

V gene TRBV13 combines with J gene TRBJ2-3; D is uncertain. CDR3 size: 14 residues. Deletions cut 6 bases from V and 4 bases from J, with 14 bases between. Germline CDR1 is PRHDT and CDR2 is FYEKMQ (reference sequence). The CDR3: CASRPPLGPDTQYF. CDR3 sequence (DNA): TGTGCCAGCAGGCCTCCCTTGGGCCCAGATACGCAGTATTTT.

The chain joins TRBV7-8 to TRBJ2-7; no reliable D call. V gave up 5 bases and J gave up 6 bases, with 8 bases separating them. Germline V gene data show CDR1 as SGHVS and CDR2 as FQNEAQ. This CDR3 spans 11 amino acids. CDR3 amino acids: CASSPSSEQYV. CDR3 sequence (DNA): TGTGCCAGCAGCCCCTCGAGCGAGCAGTACGTC.

This clone occurred a few times. V usage is TRBV7-9 and J usage is TRBJ2-3; D remains ambiguous. V was cut by 5 bases and J by 6 bases, with 15 bases left in between. CDR1 and CDR2 (germline): SEHNR, FQNEAQ (reference sequence). The CDR3 has 14 residues. As DNA, the CDR3 is TGTGCCAGCAGCCCCACCTTCAGCCCCGATACGCAGTATTTT. This sequence encodes CASSPTFSPDTQYF.

The genes are TRBV28 and TRBJ1-2; 12 nucleotides align to TRBD1. Losses at the gene ends were 2 bases for V and 0 bases for J; bases not matched to a gene: 7. The CDR3 runs to 18 residues. Germline CDR1 reads MDHEN; CDR2 reads SYDVKM. As DNA, the CDR3 is TGTGCCAGCAGTTTAGTGGGGGGACAGGGGGCAACTAACTATGGCTACACCTTC. Translating gives CASSLVGGQGATNYGYTF.

This clone has just one count. The rearrangement uses TRBV7-8 and TRBJ1-6; TRBD1 matches 10 bases. V gave up 1 base and J gave up 8 bases; unmatched junction bases: 8. The germline V gene encodes CDR1 SGHVS and CDR2 FQNEAQ. The CDR3 length is 17 residues. The CDR3 region is CASSLGQDRGNYSPLHF. The CDR3 bases are TGTGCCAGCAGCTTAGGTCAGGACAGGGGGAATTATTCACCCCTCCACTTT.

V is TRBV2 and J is TRBJ2-7; the D gene is possibly TRBD2 (6 bases). The V end lost 3 bases, the J end lost 7 bases, and 19 bases lay between the germline ends. This CDR3 contains 15 residues. From germline, CDR1 is SNHLY and CDR2 FYNNEI. In nucleotides, the CDR3 is TGTGCCAGCAGTGAGATGGGGGGTAGGCTGAAGGAGCAGTACGTC. Its protein product is CASSEMGGRLKEQYV.

This clone was detected once. The genes are TRBV3-1 (or the pseudogene TRBV3-2) and TRBJ2-1; the D gene is possibly TRBD1 (6 bases). V lost 5 bases to trimming and J lost 9 bases, with 23 bases between them. Germline V gives CDR1 LGHDT, CDR2 YNNKEL (reference sequence). The CDR3 is 16 residues long. In DNA form, the CDR3 reads TGTGCCAGCAGCGCAACTGGACAGCGGCGATATGGTGAGCAGTTCTTC. Translated: CASSATGQRRYGEQFF.

Details on this clone: This sample includes further DNA sequences coding for the same CDR3. The chain recombines TRBV18 with TRBJ2-2; the D is unclear. V was clipped by 0 bases and J by 7 bases, with 6 bases between them. The CDR3 is made up of 13 amino acids. CDR1 KGHSH and CDR2 LQKENI come from the germline V gene. The CDR3 region is CASSPPSSGELFF. The DNA of the CDR3 is TGTGCCAGCTCACCACCGTCTAGCGGGGAGCTGTTTTTT. The whole variable domain, filled in from reference TRBV18 and TRBJ2-2, reads NAGVMQNPRHLVRRRGQEARLRCSPMKGHSHVYWYRQLPEEGLKFMVYLQKENIIDESGMPKERFSAEFPKEGPSILRIQQVVRGDSAAYFCASSPPSSGELFFGEGSRLTVL.

The chain has TRBV2 and TRBJ1-3; D is uncertain. Trimming removed 5 bases at V and 3 bases at J, with 14 bases between. There are 15 residues in the CDR3. Germline CDR1 is SNHLY and CDR2 is FYNNEI. DNA for the CDR3: TGTGCCAGCAGTACGCAACTGCTCCTTGGAAACACCATATATTTT. Translating it yields CASSTQLLLGNTIYF.

The rearrangement links TRBV9 to TRBJ2-1; 13 bases fit TRBD2. Germline V gene sequence: CDR1 SGDLS, CDR2 YYNGEE. The CDR3 has 17 amino acids. The trim removed 0 bases at V and 10 bases at J, leaving 10 bases unmatched. The CDR3 spells CASSVDGRLAGGEEQFF. The CDR3 DNA is TGTGCCAGCAGCGTAGATGGTCGACTAGCGGGGGGAGAGGAGCAGTTCTTC.

The genes are TRBV19 and TRBJ2-3, with a tentative D call TRBD1 (6 bases). V lost 10 bases, J lost 7 bases, and 24 bases lay in between. Germline loops: CDR1 LNHDA, CDR2 SQIVND (reference sequence). The CDR3 sequence is 15 residues long. The CDR3 DNA reads TGTGCCACCAAGCCCGGACAGCGCGGTGGAAATACGCAGTATTTT. Translating gives CATKPGQRGGNTQYF.

The chain employs TRBV12-3 or TRBV12-4 and TRBJ1-2; D is uncertain. The CDR3 contains 13 residues. V lost 6 bases and J 7 bases, leaving 15 bases between the germline ends. CDR3 coding DNA: TGTGCCAGCAGCCCTGTCACTTTCAGTGGCTACACCTTC. Its translation is CASSPVTFSGYTF.

The chain has TRBV18 and TRBJ2-7, with 7 bases that match TRBD1. Germline V CDR1 and CDR2: KGHSH, LQKENI. The CDR3 runs to 14 residues. The V and J ends lost 0 bases and 2 bases, in that order; junction bases with no gene match: 1. Here the CDR3 DNA reads TGTGCCAGCTCACCACCGGGACAGACCTACGAGCAGTACGTC. Its protein is CASSPPGQTYEQYV.

This chain connects TRBV11-2 to TRBJ2-1; D remains ambiguous. This CDR3 contains 13 residues. Germline V gene data show CDR1 as SGHAT and CDR2 as FQNNGV. The V gene lost 5 bases and the J gene lost 6 bases, with 11 bases spanning the gap. This CDR3 is CASSPISSNEQFF. Written as DNA, the CDR3 is TGTGCCAGCAGCCCAATCTCCAGCAATGAGCAGTTCTTC.

The count of this clone is one. The chain combines TRBV19 with TRBJ2-2; D is uncertain. Germline-derived CDR1 and CDR2 are LNHDA and SQIVND (reference sequence). Trimming left V 5 bases short and J 3 bases short, with 13 bases between. The CDR3 has 15 amino acids. The CDR3 here is CASSSPGRYTGELFF. The CDR3 nucleotides are TGTGCCAGTAGTTCTCCCGGGCGGTACACCGGGGAGCTGTTTTTT.

This clone is a singleton in its sample. This sequence joins TRBV6-1 and TRBJ1-2; D gene unclear. The CDR3 spans 12 residues. Germline assignment: CDR1 MNHNS and CDR2 SASEGT. V gave up 3 bases and J gave up 6 bases, with 8 bases separating them. The DNA for the CDR3 is TGTGCCAGCAGTGAGTCCGCGAATGGCTACACCTTC. Amino acids: CASSESANGYTF.

The rearrangement links TRBV24-1 to TRBJ2-1; 10 bases line up with TRBD2. The V gene's germline CDR1 is KGHDR and CDR2 SFDVKD. The CDR3 is 15 amino acids. With 6 bases clipped from V and 7 bases from J, the junction kept 8 bases outside the gene matches. CDR3 protein: CATSSRLAGVNEQFF. The CDR3 DNA is TGTGCCACCAGTTCCAGGCTAGCGGGAGTTAATGAGCAGTTCTTC.